The clone carrying this T cell receptor beta chain was found many times. The target antigen is unknown. For TCR beta, libraries came from iRepertoire HTBI primers and Arm-PCR of CDR3 regions. In TCRdb, the multiplex PCR reads were re-called with MiXCR into one record per CDR3 protein. This sample has around 460,000 distinct CDR3 sequences, with less than 25% found just once. This record comes from a study of regulatory T cells in long-lasting Graves disease. Overall study results and limits: Favored usage of TRBV28, TRBJ1-2 and TRBJ2-5 was recorded in persistent disease. The persistent group shared 2,700 or so public clonotypes, more than the roughly 990 shared by new patients. Thyroid tissue was not studied; only peripheral blood was.

Time point indicated: persistent/refractory GD, antithyroid drugs over 5 years with positive TRAb. Following extraction of RNA from PBMCs, that RNA was used to make the TCR library. V was cut by 3 bases and J by 7 bases, with 10 bases left in between. The CDR3 runs to 14 residues. Per the germline V gene, CDR1 is SGHTA and CDR2 is FQGNSA. This sequence originates from a female donor with Graves disease. The material was peripheral blood mononuclear cells (PBMCs), obtained when the disease was refractory, from a patient treated with antithyroid drugs. This chain uses TRBV7-2 with TRBJ1-6; no clear D gene. The CDR3 loop is CASSFSTWNSPLHF. The CDR3 DNA sequence: TGTGCCAGCAGCTTTAGCACGTGGAATTCACCCCTCCACTTT.